Below are 3 T cell receptor beta chains sequenced from a single sample in a study of blood T cell repertoires in COVID-19 (dated by TCRdb to about 2020). The method behind the library was the immunoSEQ multiplex PCR assay. TCRdb mirrors the immuneACCESS table, restricted to in-frame sequences. Some clones are absent from its copies; in checked studies, under half trace to an unresolved V gene, and the reason for the others is unknown. For this sample there are around 26,000 clones; about 92% appear just once. The ten largest clones capture roughly 2.8% of the sample. Specimen: peripheral blood. All receptors derive from a human donor in a cohort sampled during active COVID-19.

The chain employs TRBV5-1 and TRBJ2-7, with D possibly being TRBD1 (6 bases). The germline V and J ends were trimmed by 5 bases and 4 bases, with 19 bases remaining between them. The germline CDR1 and CDR2 sequences are SGHRS and YFSETQ. The CDR3 spans 15 residues. The CDR3 is CASSPGDLGFYEQYF. The CDR3 DNA reads as TGCGCCAGCAGTCCAGGGGATCTCGGATTTTACGAGCAGTACTTC.

The rearrangement uses TRBV7-6 and TRBJ2-7, with TRBD2 matching 9 bases. The CDR3 loop spans 15 amino acids. V lost 4 bases, J lost 7 bases, and 11 bases stayed unmatched. Germline V gives CDR1 SGHVS, CDR2 FNYEAQ. For the CDR3, the DNA is TGTGCCAGCAGCTCGGTAGCGGGGGCTCTCCTGGAGCAGTACTTC. Amino acids: CASSSVAGALLEQYF.

This chain links TRBV7-9 with TRBJ2-1; 14 nucleotides align to TRBD2. Germline V gene lookup returns CDR1 SEHNR and CDR2 FQNEAQ (reference sequence). The CDR3 runs 15 residues. V trimming: 5 bases; J trimming: 6 bases; junction bases outside the gene matches: 3. The chain's CDR3 is CASSRLAGGPNEQFF. The CDR3 nucleotides read TGTGCCAGCAGCCGACTAGCGGGGGGGCCCAATGAGCAGTTCTTC.